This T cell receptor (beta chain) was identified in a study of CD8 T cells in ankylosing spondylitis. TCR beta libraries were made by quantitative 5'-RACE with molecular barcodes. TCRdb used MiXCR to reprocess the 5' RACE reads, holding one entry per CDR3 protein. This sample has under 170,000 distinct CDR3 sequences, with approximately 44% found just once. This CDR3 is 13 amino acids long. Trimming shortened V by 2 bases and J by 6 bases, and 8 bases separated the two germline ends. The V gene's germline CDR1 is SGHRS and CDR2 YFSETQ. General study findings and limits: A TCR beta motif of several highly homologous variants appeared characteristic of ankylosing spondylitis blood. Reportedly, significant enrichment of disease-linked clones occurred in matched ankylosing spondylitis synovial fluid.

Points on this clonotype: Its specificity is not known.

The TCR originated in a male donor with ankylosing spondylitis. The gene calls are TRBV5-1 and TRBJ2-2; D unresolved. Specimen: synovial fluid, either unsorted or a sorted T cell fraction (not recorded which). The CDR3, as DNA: TGCGCCAGCAGCTTTTATTCACCCGGGGAGCTGTTTTTT. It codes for CASSFYSPGELFF.